This T cell receptor (beta chain) was captured in a study of sequential checkpoint blockade in melanoma. Profiled with immunoSEQ multiplex PCR; TCRdb holds only in-frame clones, not every one. This table holds more than 25,000 clones, approximately 88% found once. V gave up 5 bases and J gave up 1 base, with 9 bases separating them. Germline V gives CDR1 SGHTA, CDR2 FQGTGA. This CDR3 has 13 residues. Treatment: randomized to nivolumab then ipilimumab (arm A) or the reverse (arm B). The material was CD8+ T cells sorted from blood (inferred from file names), obtained from a patient given nivolumab and ipilimumab in sequence. The TCR was taken from a human donor with melanoma. The chain has TRBV7-3 and TRBJ2-7; TRBD1 might be the D (6 bases). CDR3 amino acids: CASSDGQSYEQYF. The CDR3 nucleotides are TGTGCCAGCAGCGATGGACAGTCCTACGAGCAGTACTTC.